This T cell receptor beta chain was sequenced during a study of graft-versus-host responses after intestinal transplantation (dated by TCRdb to the early 2020s). About the investigation overall: The transplants that recipients got were multivisceral, liver-intestinal, or isolated intestinal. Every recipient was given anti-thymocyte globulin induction, followed by around three years of maintenance tacrolimus and steroids. After intestinal transplantation, graft-versus-host and host-versus-graft alloreactive T cell clones in the graft, circulation and bone marrow were tracked using bulk TCR-beta CDR3 sequencing. To identify alloreactive clones, pre-transplant mixed lymphocyte reaction products were sequenced and then compared with unstimulated pre-transplant donor and recipient T cells. A cohort of about two dozen intestinal transplant recipients, including one retransplant, was enrolled, and a few patients lacking pretransplant specimens were excluded. A peak of at least 4% donor T cells among recipient peripheral blood mononuclear cells was the definition used for donor T cell macrochimerism. Rather than going through the commercial service, samples from three later patients were sequenced in-house on an Illumina MiSeq and processed with MiXCR.

With regard to this clone: Its antigen is still unknown. Per-nucleotide qualities are absent, and no much larger clonotype sits a single base away.

CDR1 and CDR2, per the germline V gene, are SGHVS and FNYEAQ. Trimming accounts for 5 bases at V and 6 bases at J, while the number of junction bases matched to no gene is 7. From cysteine to phenylalanine, the CDR3 is 15 amino acids long. The sequence is cut down to CDR3 DNA, 45 bases in frame from base 1. Study-level results and caveats: GvH clones were detected in recipient bone marrow, and some of these GvH clones were observed earlier in ileal mucosa or blood, consistent with an intestinal mucosal origin. The relatively low number and heterogeneity of intestinal transplant patients limited the conclusions. Peak levels of circulating GvH clones were associated with declines in HvG clones early after transplant. In the allografts of patients with donor T cell macrochimerism, GvH to HvG T cell clonal ratios were high.

Explained via the paper, the time point label denotes: cells obtained before transplantation from donor or recipient. CD3+CD4+ and CD3+CD8+ populations were FACS-sorted from unstimulated pre-transplant donor and recipient cells taken from spleen or lymph nodes. The library was built by means of the immunoSEQ multiplex PCR assay. For most patients, genomic DNA was isolated using the Qiagen DNeasy Blood and Tissue Kit and was shipped frozen to Adaptive Biotechnologies for TCR sequencing. For most patients, genomic DNA was subjected to high-throughput TCR-beta CDR3 sequencing by Adaptive Biotechnologies. In the original analysis: Adaptive's ImmunoSEQ software supplied the TCR sequencing data for approximately 18 patients, while MiXCR and VDJtools were used to process a few other patients. To correct CD4 versus CD8 sorting errors, sequences present in both subsets at a frequency ratio below 5:1 were removed. CDR3 nucleotide sequences shared by donor and recipient were removed because the origin of these sequences could not be assigned. At least 2-fold expansion over unstimulated cells and a minimum CFSE-low frequency of 0.002% (template counts) or 0.001% (read counts) were required for clones to be classified as alloreactive. Mappable clones were those detected in sequenced pre-transplant spleen, lymph node, or MLR CFSE-low populations of the donor or recipient. Cumulative frequency of alloreactive clones was calculated as a percentage of all sequences weighted by copy number. TCRdb retrieved this table from immuneACCESS and kept in-frame rearrangements only. Not all clones are present; in checked studies, unresolved V genes account for under half, and no reason is known for the remainder. That table gives V, J and clone size, and the DNA gave D and trimming. Recorded for this sample are about 94,000 clones; 91% of them occurred a single time. The top ten hold roughly 0.5% of the sample.

The material was unstimulated CD8+ T cells sorted from spleen or lymph node cells, obtained before intestinal transplant. The chain links TRBV7-6 with TRBJ1-6; a stretch of 7 junction bases matches TRBD1. The source of this sequence is a human donor who received an intestinal transplant. The nucleotide sequence reads TGTGCCAGCAGCCTCAGCCGGGACAGTAATTCACCCCTCCACTTT. It translates as CASSLSRDSNSPLHF.